The present T cell receptor beta chain was sequenced within a study of T cell clonotyping in hematopoietic cell transplantation. Findings and caveats of the study: Broader posttransplant TCR repertoire diversity was predicted by graft donor and pretransplant recipient Inverse Simpson Index values. Pathologically expanded recipient clonotypes increased progressively from day 30 to day 180 as diversity fell.

This clone ranks as large. The antigen is not known. Losses at the gene ends were 9 bases for V and 3 bases for J; bases not matched to a gene: 8. The CDR3 totals 14 residues. The germline CDR1 and CDR2 sequences are LNHDA and SQIVND (reference sequence). The assay was immunoSEQ multiplex PCR, and TCRdb's table has in-frame clones only and misses some. The repertoire holds several thousand clones, roughly four fifths seen once, with 20% to 25% in the top ten. The TCR sequence derives from a male patient aged 55-69 years who had an allogeneic stem cell transplant, so T cells may come from the graft donor. Some clones in this sample may be carry-over from other donors' samples. The specimen comprised peripheral blood mononuclear cells, sampled 100 days after allogeneic stem cell transplant. The chain uses TRBV19 and TRBJ1-5, with 7 bases fitting TRBD1. The CDR3 protein is CASDDRASNQPQHF. Written as DNA, the CDR3 is TGTGCCAGCGATGACAGGGCCTCCAATCAGCCCCAGCATTTT.